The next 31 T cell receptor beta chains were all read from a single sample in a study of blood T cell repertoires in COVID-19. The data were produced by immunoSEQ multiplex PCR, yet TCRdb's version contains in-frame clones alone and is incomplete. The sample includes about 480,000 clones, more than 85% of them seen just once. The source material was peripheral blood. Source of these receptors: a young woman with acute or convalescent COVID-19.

DNA for the CDR3: TGCGCCAGCAGCTCGGAGGGACTCTCACGCAATGAGCAGTTCTTC. This encodes CASSSEGLSRNEQFF. The chain joins TRBV5-1 to TRBJ2-1, with a weak D call TRBD2 (6 bases). Germline-derived CDR1 and CDR2 are SGHRS and YFSETQ. V lost 3 bases and J 6 bases, leaving 16 bases between the germline ends. There are 15 residues in the CDR3.

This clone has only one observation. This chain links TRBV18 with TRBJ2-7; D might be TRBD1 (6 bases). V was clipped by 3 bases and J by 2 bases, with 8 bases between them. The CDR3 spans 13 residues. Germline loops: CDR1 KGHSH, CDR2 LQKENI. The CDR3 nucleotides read TGTGCCAGCTCACCGGGGGCCGCCTACGAGCAGTACTTC. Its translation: CASSPGAAYEQYF.

In DNA form, the CDR3 reads TGTGCCACCAGCAGAGACCGACAGGGTTTGGACTATGGCTACACCTTC. Protein product: CATSRDRQGLDYGYTF. This sequence joins TRBV15 and TRBJ1-2; the match to TRBD1 covers 7 bases. CDR3 length equals 16 residues. Germline V gene lookup returns CDR1 LNHNV and CDR2 YYDKDF (reference sequence). V lost 0 bases to trimming and J lost 3 bases; unmatched junction nucleotides: 7.

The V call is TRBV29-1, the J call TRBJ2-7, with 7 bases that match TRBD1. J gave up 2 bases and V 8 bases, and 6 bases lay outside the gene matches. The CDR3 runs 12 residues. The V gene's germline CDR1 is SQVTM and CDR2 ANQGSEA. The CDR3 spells CSTRTGAYEQYF. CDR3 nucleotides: TGCAGCACCCGGACAGGCGCCTACGAGCAGTACTTC.

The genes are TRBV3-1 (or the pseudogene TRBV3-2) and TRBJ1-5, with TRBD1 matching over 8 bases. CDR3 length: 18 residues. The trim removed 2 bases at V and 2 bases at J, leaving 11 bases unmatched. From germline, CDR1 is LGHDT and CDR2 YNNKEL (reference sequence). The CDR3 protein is CASSQSGQGNFGNQPQHF. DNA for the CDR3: TGTGCCAGCAGCCAATCTGGACAGGGTAACTTCGGCAATCAGCCCCAGCATTTT.

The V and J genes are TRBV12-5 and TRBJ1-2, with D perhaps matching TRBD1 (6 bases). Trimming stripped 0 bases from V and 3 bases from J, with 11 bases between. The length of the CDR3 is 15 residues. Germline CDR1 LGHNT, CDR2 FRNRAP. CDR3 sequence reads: CASGLVLSGDYGYTF. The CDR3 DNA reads TGTGCTAGTGGTTTGGTACTCTCAGGGGACTATGGCTACACCTTC.

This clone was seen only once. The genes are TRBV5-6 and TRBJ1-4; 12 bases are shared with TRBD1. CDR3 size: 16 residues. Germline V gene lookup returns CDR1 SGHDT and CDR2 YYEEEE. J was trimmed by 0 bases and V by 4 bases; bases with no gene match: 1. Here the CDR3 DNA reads TGTGCCAGCAGCCGGGACAGGGGGCCAACTAATGAAAAACTGTTTTTT. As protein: CASSRDRGPTNEKLFF.

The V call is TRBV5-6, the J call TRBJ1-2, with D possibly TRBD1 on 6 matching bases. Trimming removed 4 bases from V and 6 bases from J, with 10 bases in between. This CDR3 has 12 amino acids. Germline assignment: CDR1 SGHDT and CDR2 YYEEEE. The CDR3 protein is CASSLTGNGYTF. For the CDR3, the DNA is TGTGCCAGCAGCCTAACAGGGAATGGCTACACCTTC.

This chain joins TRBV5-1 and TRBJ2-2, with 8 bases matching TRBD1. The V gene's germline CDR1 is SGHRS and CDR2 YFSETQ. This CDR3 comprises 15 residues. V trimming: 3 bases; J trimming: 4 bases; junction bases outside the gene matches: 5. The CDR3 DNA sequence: TGCGCCAGCAGCTGGACCACAGGGGGCACCGGGGAGCTGTTTTTT. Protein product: CASSWTTGGTGELFF. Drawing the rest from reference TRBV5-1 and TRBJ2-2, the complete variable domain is KAGVTQTPRYLIKTRGQQVTLSCSPISGHRSVSWYQQTPGQGLQFLFEYFSETQRNKGNFPGRFSGRQFSNSRSEMNVSTLELGDSALYLCASSWTTGGTGELFFGEGSRLTVL.

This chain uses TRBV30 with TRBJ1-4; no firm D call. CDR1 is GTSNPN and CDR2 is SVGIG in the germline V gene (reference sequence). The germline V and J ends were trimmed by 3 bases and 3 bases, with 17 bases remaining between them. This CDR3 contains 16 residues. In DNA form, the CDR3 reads TGTGCCTGGAGCCCCCGAGTTGTTCTAGCTAATGAAAAACTGTTTTTT. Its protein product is CAWSPRVVLANEKLFF.

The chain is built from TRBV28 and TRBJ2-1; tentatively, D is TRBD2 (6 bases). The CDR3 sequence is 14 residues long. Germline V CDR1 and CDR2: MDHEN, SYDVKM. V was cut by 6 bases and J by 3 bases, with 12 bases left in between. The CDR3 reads CASRSMEGYNEQFF. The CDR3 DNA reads TGTGCCAGCAGGTCGATGGAGGGCTACAATGAGCAGTTCTTC.

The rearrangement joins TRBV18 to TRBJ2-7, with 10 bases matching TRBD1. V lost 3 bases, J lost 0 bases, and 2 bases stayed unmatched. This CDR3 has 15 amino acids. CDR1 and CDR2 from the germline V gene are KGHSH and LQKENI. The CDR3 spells CASSPGQGFSYEQYF. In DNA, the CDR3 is TGTGCCAGCTCACCGGGACAGGGGTTCTCCTACGAGCAGTACTTC.

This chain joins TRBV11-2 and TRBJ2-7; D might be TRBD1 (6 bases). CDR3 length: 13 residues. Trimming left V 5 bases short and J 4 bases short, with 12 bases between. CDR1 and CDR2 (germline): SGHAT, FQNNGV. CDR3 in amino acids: CASSPGHPYEQYF. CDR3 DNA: TGTGCCAGCAGCCCGGGACACCCATACGAGCAGTACTTC.

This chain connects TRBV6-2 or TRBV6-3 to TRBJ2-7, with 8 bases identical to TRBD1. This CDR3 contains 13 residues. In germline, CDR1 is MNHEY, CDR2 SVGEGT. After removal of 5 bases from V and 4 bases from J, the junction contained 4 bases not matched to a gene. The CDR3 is CASSPTGVYEQYF. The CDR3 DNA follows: TGTGCCAGCAGTCCGACAGGGGTATACGAGCAGTACTTC.

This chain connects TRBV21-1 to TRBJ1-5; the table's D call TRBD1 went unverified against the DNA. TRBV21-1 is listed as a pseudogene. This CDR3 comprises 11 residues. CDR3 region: CAIHRNQPQHF. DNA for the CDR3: TGTGCCATCCACAGAAATCAGCCCCAGCATTTT.

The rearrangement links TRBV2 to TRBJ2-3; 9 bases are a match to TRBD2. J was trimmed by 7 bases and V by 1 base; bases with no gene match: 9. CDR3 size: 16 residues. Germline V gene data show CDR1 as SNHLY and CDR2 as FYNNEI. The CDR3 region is CASSEGLAGALNTQYF. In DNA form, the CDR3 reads TGTGCCAGCAGTGAAGGGTTAGCGGGGGCCTTGAATACGCAGTATTTT.

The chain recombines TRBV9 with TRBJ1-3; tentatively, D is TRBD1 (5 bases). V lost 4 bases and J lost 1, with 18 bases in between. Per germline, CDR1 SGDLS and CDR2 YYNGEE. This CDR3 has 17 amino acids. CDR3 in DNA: TGTGCCAGCAGCACCCCTGCGGTCGGGGGGTCTGGAAACACCATATATTTT. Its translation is CASSTPAVGGSGNTIYF.

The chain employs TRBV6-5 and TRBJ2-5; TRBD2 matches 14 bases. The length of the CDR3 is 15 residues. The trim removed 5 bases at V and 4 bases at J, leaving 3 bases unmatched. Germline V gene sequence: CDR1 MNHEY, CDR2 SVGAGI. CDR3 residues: CASSMGLAGVETQYF. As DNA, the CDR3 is TGTGCCAGCAGTATGGGACTAGCGGGAGTAGAGACCCAGTACTTC.

The CDR3 reads CASSSRGGNQPQHF. CDR3 DNA sequence: TGTGCCAGCAGTAGTAGGGGTGGCAATCAGCCCCAGCATTTT. The chain recombines TRBV6-5 with TRBJ1-5, with TRBD1 as a possible D gene (5 bases). The V gene's germline CDR1 is MNHEY and CDR2 SVGAGI. CDR3 size: 14 residues. V lost 5 bases and J lost 2, with 10 bases in between.

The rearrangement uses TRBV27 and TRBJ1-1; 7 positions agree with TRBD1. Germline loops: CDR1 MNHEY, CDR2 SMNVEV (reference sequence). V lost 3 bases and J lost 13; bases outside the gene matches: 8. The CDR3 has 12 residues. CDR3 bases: TGTGCCAGCAGTTTGCTCGACAGGGAAATTTTCTTT. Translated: CASSLLDREIFF.

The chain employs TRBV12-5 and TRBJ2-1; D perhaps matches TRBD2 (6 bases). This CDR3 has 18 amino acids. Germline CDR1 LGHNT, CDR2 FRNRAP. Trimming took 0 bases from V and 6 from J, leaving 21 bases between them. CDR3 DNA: TGTGCTAGTGGTTTGGTGTTAATTTGGGGGGATAGTGGCAATGAGCAGTTCTTC. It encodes CASGLVLIWGDSGNEQFF.

CDR3 in DNA: TGTGCCAGCAGCGGCCCCACTAATTGGATCACAGATACGCAGTATTTT. Translation gives CASSGPTNWITDTQYF. The V and J genes are TRBV3-1 (or the pseudogene TRBV3-2) and TRBJ2-3; D gene uncertain. The germline V gene has CDR1 LGHDT and CDR2 YNNKEL (reference sequence). This CDR3 contains 16 residues. Trimming took off 5 bases at V and 2 bases at J, with 17 bases between the two ends.

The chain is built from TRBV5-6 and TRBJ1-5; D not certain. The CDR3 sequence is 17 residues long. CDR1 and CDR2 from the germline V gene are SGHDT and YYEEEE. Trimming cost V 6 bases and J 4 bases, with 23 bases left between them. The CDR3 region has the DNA TGTGCCAGCACCCTATTCACCTCGGGGAATAGGAATCAGCCCCAGCATTTT. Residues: CASTLFTSGNRNQPQHF.

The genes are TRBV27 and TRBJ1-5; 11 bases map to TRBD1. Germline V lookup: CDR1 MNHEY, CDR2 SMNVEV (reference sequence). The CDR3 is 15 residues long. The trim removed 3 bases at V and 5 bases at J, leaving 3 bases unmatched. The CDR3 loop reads CASSFGTGGHQPQHF. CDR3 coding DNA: TGTGCCAGCAGTTTCGGGACAGGGGGACATCAGCCCCAGCATTTT.

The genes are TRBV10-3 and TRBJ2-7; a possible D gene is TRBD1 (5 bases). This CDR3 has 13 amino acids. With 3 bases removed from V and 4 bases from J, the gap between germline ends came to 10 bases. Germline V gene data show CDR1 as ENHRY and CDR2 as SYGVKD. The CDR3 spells CAISDPTGYEQYF. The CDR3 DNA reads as TGTGCCATCAGTGACCCTACAGGTTACGAGCAGTACTTC.

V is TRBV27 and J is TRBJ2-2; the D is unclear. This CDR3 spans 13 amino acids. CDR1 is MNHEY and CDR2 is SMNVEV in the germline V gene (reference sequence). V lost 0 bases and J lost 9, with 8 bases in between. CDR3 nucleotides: TGTGCCAGCAGTTTATCGTTGTTTAGGGAGCTGTTTTTT. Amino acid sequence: CASSLSLFRELFF.

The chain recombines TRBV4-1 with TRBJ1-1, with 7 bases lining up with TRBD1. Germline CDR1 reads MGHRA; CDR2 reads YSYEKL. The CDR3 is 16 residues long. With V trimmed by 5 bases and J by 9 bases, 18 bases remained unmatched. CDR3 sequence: CASSDTGLTRTGQAFF. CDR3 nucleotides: TGCGCCAGCAGCGACACCGGTCTTACGAGGACAGGACAAGCTTTCTTT.

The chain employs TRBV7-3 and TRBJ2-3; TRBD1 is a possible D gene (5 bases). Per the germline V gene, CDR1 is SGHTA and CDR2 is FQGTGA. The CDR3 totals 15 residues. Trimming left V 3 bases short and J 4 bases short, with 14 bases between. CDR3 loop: CASSFIAGSADTQYF. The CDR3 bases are TGTGCCAGCAGCTTTATCGCAGGGTCAGCAGATACGCAGTATTTT.

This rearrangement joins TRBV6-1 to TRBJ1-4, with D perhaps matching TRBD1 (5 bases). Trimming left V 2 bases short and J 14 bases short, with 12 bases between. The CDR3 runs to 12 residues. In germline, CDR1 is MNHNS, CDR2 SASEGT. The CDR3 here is CASSEPGADLFF. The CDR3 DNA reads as TGTGCCAGCAGTGAACCTGGGGCTGACCTGTTTTTT.

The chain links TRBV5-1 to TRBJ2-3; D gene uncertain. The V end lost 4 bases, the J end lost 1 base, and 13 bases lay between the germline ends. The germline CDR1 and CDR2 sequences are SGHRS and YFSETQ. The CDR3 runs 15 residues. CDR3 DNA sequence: TGCGCCAGCAGCGTAGACATGGGTCGCACAGATACGCAGTATTTT. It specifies CASSVDMGRTDTQYF.

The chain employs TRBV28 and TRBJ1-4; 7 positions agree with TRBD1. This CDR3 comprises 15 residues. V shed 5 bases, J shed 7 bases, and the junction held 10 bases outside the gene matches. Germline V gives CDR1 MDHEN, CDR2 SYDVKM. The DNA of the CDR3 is TGTGCCAGCAGTCCACCGACAGGGACTTTTGAAAAACTGTTTTTT. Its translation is CASSPPTGTFEKLFF.